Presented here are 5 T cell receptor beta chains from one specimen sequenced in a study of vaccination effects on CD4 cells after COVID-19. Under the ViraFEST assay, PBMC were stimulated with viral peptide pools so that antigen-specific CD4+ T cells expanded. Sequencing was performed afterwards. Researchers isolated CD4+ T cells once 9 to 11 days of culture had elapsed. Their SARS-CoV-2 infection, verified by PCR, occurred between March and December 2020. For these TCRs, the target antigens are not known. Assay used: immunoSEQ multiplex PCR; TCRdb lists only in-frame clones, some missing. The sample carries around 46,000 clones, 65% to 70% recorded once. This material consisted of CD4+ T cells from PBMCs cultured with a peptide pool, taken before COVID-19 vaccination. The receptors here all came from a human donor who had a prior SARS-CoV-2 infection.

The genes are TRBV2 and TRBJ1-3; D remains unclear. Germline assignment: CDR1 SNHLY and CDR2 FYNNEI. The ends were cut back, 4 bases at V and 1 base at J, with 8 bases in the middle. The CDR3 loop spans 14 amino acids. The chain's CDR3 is CASSGHYSGNTIYF. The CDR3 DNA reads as TGTGCCAGCAGTGGACACTATTCTGGAAACACCATATATTTT.

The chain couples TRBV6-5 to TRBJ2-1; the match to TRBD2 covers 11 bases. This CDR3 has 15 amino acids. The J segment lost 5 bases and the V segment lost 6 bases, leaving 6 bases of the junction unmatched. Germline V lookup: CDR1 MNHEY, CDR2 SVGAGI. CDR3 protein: CASRGTSGSHNEQFF. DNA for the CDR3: TGTGCCAGCAGGGGAACTAGCGGGAGCCACAATGAGCAGTTCTTC.

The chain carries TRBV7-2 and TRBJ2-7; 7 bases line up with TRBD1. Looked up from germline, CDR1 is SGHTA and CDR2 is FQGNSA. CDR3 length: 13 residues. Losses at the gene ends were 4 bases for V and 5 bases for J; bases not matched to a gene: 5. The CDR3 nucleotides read TGTGCCAGCAGCTCCCGGACAGGCCACGAGCAGTACTTC. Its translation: CASSSRTGHEQYF.

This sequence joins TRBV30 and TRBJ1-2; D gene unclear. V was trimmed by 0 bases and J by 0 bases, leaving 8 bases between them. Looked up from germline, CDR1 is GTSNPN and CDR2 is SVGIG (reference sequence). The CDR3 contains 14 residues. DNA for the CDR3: TGTGCCTGGAGTGTTGGAGGGTCTAACTATGGCTACACCTTC. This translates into CAWSVGGSNYGYTF. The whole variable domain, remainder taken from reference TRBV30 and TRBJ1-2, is SQTIHQWPATLVQPVGSPLSLECTVEGTSNPNLYWYRQAAGRGLQLLFYSVGIGQISSEVPQNLSASRPQDRQFILSSKKLLLSDSGFYLCAWSVGGSNYGYTFGSGTRLTVV.

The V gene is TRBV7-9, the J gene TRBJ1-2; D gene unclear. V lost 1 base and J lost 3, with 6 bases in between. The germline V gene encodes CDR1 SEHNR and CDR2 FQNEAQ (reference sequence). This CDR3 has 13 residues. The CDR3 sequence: CASSLGPYYGYTF. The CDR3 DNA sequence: TGTGCCAGCAGCTTAGGCCCCTACTATGGCTACACCTTC.